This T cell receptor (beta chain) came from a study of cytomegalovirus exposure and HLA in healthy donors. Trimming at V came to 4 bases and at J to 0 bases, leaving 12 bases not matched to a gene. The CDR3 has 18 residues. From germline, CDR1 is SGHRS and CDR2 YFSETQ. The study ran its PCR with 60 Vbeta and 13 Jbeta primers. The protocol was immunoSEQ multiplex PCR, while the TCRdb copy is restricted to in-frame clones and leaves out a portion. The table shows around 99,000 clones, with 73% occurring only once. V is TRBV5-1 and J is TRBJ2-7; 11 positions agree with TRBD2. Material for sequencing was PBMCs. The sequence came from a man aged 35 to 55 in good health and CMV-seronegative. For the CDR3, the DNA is TGCGCCAGCAGCGTGGCCGTCGGGACTAGCGGAGGCTCCTACGAGCAGTACTTC. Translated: CASSVAVGTSGGSYEQYF.